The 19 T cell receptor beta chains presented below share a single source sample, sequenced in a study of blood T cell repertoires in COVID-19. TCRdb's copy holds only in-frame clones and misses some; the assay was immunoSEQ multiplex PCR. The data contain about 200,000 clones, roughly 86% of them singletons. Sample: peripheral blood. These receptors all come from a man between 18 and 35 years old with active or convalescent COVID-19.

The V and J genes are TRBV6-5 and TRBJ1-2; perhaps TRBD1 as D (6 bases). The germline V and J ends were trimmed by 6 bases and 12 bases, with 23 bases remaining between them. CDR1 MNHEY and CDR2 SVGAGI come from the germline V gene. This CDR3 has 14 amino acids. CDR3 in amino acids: CASRIGQTSLRDTF. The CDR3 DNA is TGTGCCAGCAGGATTGGACAGACCTCTTTGCGAGACACCTTC.

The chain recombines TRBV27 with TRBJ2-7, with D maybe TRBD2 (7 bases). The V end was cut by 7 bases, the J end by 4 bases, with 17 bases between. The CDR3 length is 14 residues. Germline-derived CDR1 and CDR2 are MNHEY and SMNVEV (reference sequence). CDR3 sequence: CASTRGGDRYEQYF. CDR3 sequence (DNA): TGTGCCAGCACCAGGGGAGGGGATAGATACGAGCAGTACTTC.

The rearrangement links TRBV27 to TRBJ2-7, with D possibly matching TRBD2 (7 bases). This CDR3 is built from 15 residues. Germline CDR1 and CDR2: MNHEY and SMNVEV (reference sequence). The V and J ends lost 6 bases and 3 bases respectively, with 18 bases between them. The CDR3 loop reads CASSQRGGAVYEQYF. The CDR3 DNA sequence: TGTGCCAGCAGCCAAAGGGGGGGGGCGGTCTACGAGCAGTACTTC.

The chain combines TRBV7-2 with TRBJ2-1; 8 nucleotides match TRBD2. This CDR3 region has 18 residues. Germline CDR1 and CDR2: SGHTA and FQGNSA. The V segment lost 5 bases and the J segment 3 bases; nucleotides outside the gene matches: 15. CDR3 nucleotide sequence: TGTGCCAGCAGCCCGGGTTCTAGCGGGTCGGGTGACTACAATGAGCAGTTCTTC. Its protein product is CASSPGSSGSGDYNEQFF.

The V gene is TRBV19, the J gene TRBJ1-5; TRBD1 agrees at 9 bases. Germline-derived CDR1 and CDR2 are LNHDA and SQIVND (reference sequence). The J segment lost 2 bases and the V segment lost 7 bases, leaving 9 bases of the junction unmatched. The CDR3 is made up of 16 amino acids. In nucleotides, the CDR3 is TGTGCCAGTAAAAGGACAGGGGAGGTTGGCAATCAGCCCCAGCATTTT. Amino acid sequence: CASKRTGEVGNQPQHF.

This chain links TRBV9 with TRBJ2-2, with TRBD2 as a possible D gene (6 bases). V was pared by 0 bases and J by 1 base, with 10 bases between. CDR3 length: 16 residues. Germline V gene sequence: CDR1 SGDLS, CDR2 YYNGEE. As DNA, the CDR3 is TGTGCCAGCAGCGTAGTCGATAGCGGGAACACCGGGGAGCTGTTTTTT. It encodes CASSVVDSGNTGELFF.

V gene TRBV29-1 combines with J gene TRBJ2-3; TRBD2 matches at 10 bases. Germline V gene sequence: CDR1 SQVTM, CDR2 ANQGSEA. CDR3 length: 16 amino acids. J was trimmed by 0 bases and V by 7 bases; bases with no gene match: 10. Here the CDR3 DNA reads TGCAGCGGCCTACATGGACTAGCGGAGAGCACAGATACGCAGTATTTT. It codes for CSGLHGLAESTDTQYF.

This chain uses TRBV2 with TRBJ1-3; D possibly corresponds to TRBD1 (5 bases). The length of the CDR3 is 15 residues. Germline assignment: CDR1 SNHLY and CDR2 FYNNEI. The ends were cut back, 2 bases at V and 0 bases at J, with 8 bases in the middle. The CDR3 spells CASSEQGLSGNTIYF. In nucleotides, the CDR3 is TGTGCCAGCAGTGAACAGGGACTCTCTGGAAACACCATATATTTT. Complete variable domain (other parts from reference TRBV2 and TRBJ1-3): EPEVTQTPSHQVTQMGQEVILRCVPISNHLYFYWYRQILGQKVEFLVSFYNNEISEKSEIFDDQFSVERPDGSNFTLKIRSTKLEDSAMYFCASSEQGLSGNTIYFGEGSWLTVV.

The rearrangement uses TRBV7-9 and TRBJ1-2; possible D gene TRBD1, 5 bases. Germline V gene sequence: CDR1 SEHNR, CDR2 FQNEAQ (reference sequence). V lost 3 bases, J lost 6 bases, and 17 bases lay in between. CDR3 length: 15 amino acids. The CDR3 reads CASSFGGVLSDGYTF. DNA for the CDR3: TGTGCCAGCAGCTTTGGGGGGGTTCTTTCGGATGGCTACACCTTC.

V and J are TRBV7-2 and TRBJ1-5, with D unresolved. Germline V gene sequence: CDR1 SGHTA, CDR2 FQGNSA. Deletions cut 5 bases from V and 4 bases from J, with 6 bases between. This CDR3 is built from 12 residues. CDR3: CASSLTNQPQHF. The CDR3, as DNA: TGTGCCAGCAGCCTAACTAATCAGCCCCAGCATTTT.

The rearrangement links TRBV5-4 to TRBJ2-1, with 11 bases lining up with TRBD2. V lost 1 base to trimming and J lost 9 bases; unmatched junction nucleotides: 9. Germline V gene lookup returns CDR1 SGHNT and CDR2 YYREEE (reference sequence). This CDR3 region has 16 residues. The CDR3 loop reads CASSLRLAGSTLEQFF. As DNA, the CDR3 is TGTGCCAGCAGCTTGAGACTAGCGGGGAGTACACTTGAGCAGTTCTTC. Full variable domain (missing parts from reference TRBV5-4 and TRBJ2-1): ETGVTQSPTHLIKTRGQQVTLRCSSQSGHNTVSWYQQALGQGPQFIFQYYREEENGRGNFPPRFSGLQFPNYSSELNVNALELDDSALYLCASSLRLAGSTLEQFFGPGTRLTVL.

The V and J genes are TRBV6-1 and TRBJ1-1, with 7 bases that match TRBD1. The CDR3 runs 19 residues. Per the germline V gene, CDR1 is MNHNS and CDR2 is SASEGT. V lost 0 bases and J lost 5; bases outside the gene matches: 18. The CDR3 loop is CASSEALQGVQGRRTEAFF. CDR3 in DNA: TGTGCCAGCAGTGAAGCGCTCCAGGGGGTACAGGGCCGGAGGACTGAAGCTTTCTTT.

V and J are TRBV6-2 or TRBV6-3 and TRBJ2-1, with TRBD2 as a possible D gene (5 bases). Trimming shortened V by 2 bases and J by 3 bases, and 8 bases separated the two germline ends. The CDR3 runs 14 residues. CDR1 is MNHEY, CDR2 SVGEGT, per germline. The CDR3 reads CASSYQRSYNEQFF. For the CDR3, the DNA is TGTGCCAGCAGTTACCAGCGGAGCTACAATGAGCAGTTCTTC.

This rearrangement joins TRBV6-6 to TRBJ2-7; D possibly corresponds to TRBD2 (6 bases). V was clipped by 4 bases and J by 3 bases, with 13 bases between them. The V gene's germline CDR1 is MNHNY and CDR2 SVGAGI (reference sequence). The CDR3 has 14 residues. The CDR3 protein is CASSLSPGGYEQYF. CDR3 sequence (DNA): TGTGCCAGCAGTTTATCCCCCGGGGGCTACGAGCAGTACTTC.

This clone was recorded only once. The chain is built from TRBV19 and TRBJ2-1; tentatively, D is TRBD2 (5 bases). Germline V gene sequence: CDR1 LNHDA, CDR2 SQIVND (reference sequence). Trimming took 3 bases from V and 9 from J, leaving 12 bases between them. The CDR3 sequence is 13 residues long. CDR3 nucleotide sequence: TGTGCCAGTAGTATTCTATTGGCGGGTGAGCAGTTCTTC. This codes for CASSILLAGEQFF.

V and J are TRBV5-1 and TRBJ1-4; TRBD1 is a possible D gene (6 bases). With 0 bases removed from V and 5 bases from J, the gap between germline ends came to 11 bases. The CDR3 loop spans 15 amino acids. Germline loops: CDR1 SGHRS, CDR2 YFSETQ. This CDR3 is CASSLDMGANEKLFF. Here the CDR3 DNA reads TGCGCCAGCAGCTTGGATATGGGGGCGAATGAAAAACTGTTTTTT.

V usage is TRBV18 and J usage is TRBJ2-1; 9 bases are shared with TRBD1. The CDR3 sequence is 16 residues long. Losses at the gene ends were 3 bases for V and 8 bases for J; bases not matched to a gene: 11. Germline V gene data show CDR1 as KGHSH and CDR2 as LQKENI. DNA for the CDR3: TGTGCCAGCTCACCGACCTCGGACAGGGGTAGGCATGAGCAGTTCTTC. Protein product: CASSPTSDRGRHEQFF.

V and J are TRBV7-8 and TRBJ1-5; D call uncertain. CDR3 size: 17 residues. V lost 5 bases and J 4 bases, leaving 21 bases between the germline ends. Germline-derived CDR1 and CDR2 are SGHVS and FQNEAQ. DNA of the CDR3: TGTGCCAGCAGCCCACTGGGTGGGGAGGGCACTAATCAGCCCCAGCATTTT. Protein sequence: CASSPLGGEGTNQPQHF.

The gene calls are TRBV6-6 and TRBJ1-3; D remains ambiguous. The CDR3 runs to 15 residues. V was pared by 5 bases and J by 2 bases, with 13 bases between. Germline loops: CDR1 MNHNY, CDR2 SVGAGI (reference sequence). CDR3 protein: CASSIRGMAGNTIYF. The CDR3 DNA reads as TGTGCCAGCAGTATCCGGGGTATGGCTGGAAACACCATATATTTT.